One TCR beta chain is described in this entry. What it binds is not known. This specimen comes from a study of cytomegalovirus exposure and HLA in healthy donors. Study results and limitations: Among donors in an Asian-associated ancestry cluster, a later analysis reportedly found fewer N-insertions than the approximately 700-donor mean.

Primers included in the PCR were 60 Vbeta and 13 Jbeta primers. Clones were sequenced by immunoSEQ multiplex PCR, and TCRdb holds only the in-frame ones, with some missing. The sample lists 200,000 to 250,000 clones, over 75% occurring once. CDR3 length equals 15 residues. Germline CDR1 and CDR2: LNHDA and SQIVND (reference sequence). V lost 8 bases, J lost 4 bases, and 9 bases stayed unmatched. The V and J genes are TRBV19 and TRBJ2-3; 10 nucleotides agree with TRBD1. Sequenced input: PBMCs. This clonotype was obtained from a human donor in good health. DNA of the CDR3: TGTGCCAGTTCCTGGACAGGGGGAGAGGCAGATACGCAGTATTTT. The encoded protein is CASSWTGGEADTQYF.